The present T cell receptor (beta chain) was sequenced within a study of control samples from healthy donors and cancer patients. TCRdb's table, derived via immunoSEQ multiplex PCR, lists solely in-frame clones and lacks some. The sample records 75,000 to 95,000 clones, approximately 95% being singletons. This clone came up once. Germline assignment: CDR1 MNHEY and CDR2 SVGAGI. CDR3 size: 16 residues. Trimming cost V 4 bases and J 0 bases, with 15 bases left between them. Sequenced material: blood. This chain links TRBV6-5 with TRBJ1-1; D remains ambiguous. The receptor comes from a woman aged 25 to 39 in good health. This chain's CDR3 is CASSSLLDEVNTEAFF. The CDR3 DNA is TGTGCCAGCAGTTCCCTTCTGGACGAGGTGAACACTGAAGCTTTCTTT.